What follows are 26 T cell receptor beta chains derived from one specimen sequenced in a study of CD8 T cells in ankylosing spondylitis. TCRdb processed the 5' RACE reads anew with MiXCR; each CDR3 protein has one entry. The top ten clones hold 10% to 15% of a sample with about 360,000 distinct CDR3 sequences, about 20% of them seen once. The sequencing input was blood, either unsorted or a sorted T cell fraction (not recorded which). The source of these receptors is a male donor with ankylosing spondylitis or in good health (not recorded which).

At least ten counts were recorded for this clonotype. The rearrangement links TRBV29-1 to TRBJ2-5; 7 bases are a match to TRBD1. CDR1 is SQVTM and CDR2 is ANQGSEA in the germline V gene. CDR3 length: 12 amino acids. The trim removed 4 bases at V and 5 bases at J, leaving 4 bases unmatched. The CDR3 nucleotides are TGCAGCGTTGTTGGCAGGGGGGAGACCCAGTACTTC. Amino acid sequence: CSVVGRGETQYF. The entire variable domain, with the rest obtained from reference TRBV29-1 and TRBJ2-5, is as follows: SAVISQKPSRDICQRGTSLTIQCQVDSQVTMMFWYRQQPGQSLTLIATANQGSEATYESGFVIDKFPISRPNLTFSTLTVSNMSPEDSSIYLCSVVGRGETQYFGPGTRLLVL.

The chain employs TRBV29-1 and TRBJ2-5; the D call may be TRBD1 or TRBD2 (5 bases each). This CDR3 contains 13 residues. Trimming pared 3 bases from V and 5 bases from J, leaving 13 bases between. Per germline, CDR1 SQVTM and CDR2 ANQGSEA. For the CDR3, the DNA is TGCAGCGTTGACGACGGGTGGGGGGAGACCCAGTACTTC. As protein: CSVDDGWGETQYF.

A few counts support this clonotype. J is TRBJ2-3 and V is TRBV28; D gene uncertain. Trimming removed 6 bases at V and 3 bases at J, with 19 bases between. The germline CDR1 and CDR2 sequences are MDHEN and SYDVKM. The CDR3 totals 16 residues. The CDR3: CASRPPPRVLTDTQYF. CDR3 coding DNA: TGTGCCAGCAGACCGCCCCCACGGGTGCTGACAGATACGCAGTATTTT.

Many counts were recorded for this clonotype. The V and J genes are TRBV7-6 and TRBJ2-1; 8 nucleotides agree with TRBD2. CDR3 length: 14 residues. In germline, CDR1 is SGHVS, CDR2 FNYEAQ. Unmatched junction bases numbered 4, after V lost 5 bases and J lost 4 bases. CDR3 sequence (DNA): TGTGCCAGCAGCCGGGGGGGAGGGTACAATGAGCAGTTCTTC. The encoded protein is CASSRGGGYNEQFF.

This clonotype was seen a handful of times. V and J are TRBV7-8 and TRBJ2-7; D perhaps matches TRBD1 (6 bases). The germline V gene encodes CDR1 SGHVS and CDR2 FQNEAQ. The CDR3 has 16 residues. Trimming took 2 bases from V and 1 from J, leaving 15 bases between them. Here the CDR3 DNA reads TGTGCCAGCAGCTTACCCGTCGGGACATCTTCCTACGAGCAGTACTTC. The encoded protein is CASSLPVGTSSYEQYF.

This clonotype was seen more than once but under ten times. This chain links TRBV6-4 with TRBJ1-2, with 9 bases that match TRBD1. This CDR3 region has 15 residues. V dropped 2 bases and J dropped 6; count of bases not matched to a gene: 7. Germline V gene lookup returns CDR1 MRHNA and CDR2 SNTAGT. The CDR3 spells CASSDEGQGMHGYTF. The CDR3 bases are TGTGCCAGCAGTGACGAGGGACAGGGTATGCATGGCTACACCTTC.

This clonotype was picked up a small number of times. The V call is TRBV7-9, the J call TRBJ2-3; D unclear. The germline V and J ends were trimmed by 3 bases and 6 bases, with 10 bases remaining between them. In germline, CDR1 is SEHNR, CDR2 FQNEAQ (reference sequence). This CDR3 has 13 amino acids. The CDR3 DNA sequence: TGTGCCAGCAGCTTTAACGTTCCCGATACGCAGTATTTT. Protein product: CASSFNVPDTQYF.

This clonotype turned up a few times. This chain links TRBV4-1 with TRBJ1-1; D is possibly TRBD1 (5 bases). V lost 4 bases and J lost 4, with 16 bases in between. The CDR3 has 15 residues. Germline V lookup: CDR1 MGHRA, CDR2 YSYEKL. CDR3 residues: CASSPSPGVGTEAFF. For the CDR3, the DNA is TGCGCCAGCAGCCCATCACCGGGGGTAGGCACTGAAGCTTTCTTT.

This clonotype occurred a few times. The chain has TRBV7-6 and TRBJ1-1; D is unclear. Trimming took off 1 base at V and 3 bases at J, with 15 bases between the two ends. CDR1 SGHVS and CDR2 FNYEAQ come from the germline V gene. There are 16 residues in the CDR3. CDR3 region: CASSLGDGGTYTEAFF. CDR3 DNA: TGTGCCAGCAGCTTAGGGGATGGAGGCACCTACACTGAAGCTTTCTTT.

The chain joins TRBV6-5 to TRBJ1-6; the match to TRBD1 covers 9 bases. The CDR3 is made up of 15 amino acids. Germline CDR1 reads MNHEY; CDR2 reads SVGAGI. V shed 4 bases, J shed 8 bases, and the junction held 6 bases outside the gene matches. The CDR3 nucleotides are TGTGCCAGCAGTTCAGGGACAGGGAATGATTCACCCCTCCACTTT. Translation gives CASSSGTGNDSPLHF.

The chain has TRBV7-6 and TRBJ2-7, with unresolved D. Germline CDR1 is SGHVS and CDR2 is FNYEAQ. The CDR3 extends over 18 amino acids. Trimming took 1 base from V and 3 from J, leaving 22 bases between them. CDR3 sequence reads: CASSLGPLVSSGVYEQYF. The CDR3 DNA reads as TGTGCCAGCAGCTTAGGGCCTTTAGTGTCCAGTGGGGTCTACGAGCAGTACTTC.

The genes are TRBV6-2 or TRBV6-3 and TRBJ2-2; 9 bases match TRBD1. The CDR3 consists of 15 residues. Trimming took 5 bases from V and 4 from J; bases not matched to a gene: 5. Germline assignment: CDR1 MNHEY and CDR2 SVGEGT. The CDR3 coding sequence is TGTGCCAGCAGTCTCACAGGGGGCATCACCGGGGAGCTGTTTTTT. It is translated as CASSLTGGITGELFF.

CDR3 sequence: CASSLVLAPQETQYF. The CDR3 coding sequence is TGTGCCAGCAGCCTGGTCCTAGCGCCCCAAGAGACCCAGTACTTC. This chain joins TRBV28 and TRBJ2-5; D possibly corresponds to TRBD2 (6 bases). There are 15 residues in the CDR3. The V and J ends lost 6 bases and 1 base respectively, with 15 bases between them. Germline V gene data show CDR1 as MDHEN and CDR2 as SYDVKM.

The rearrangement uses TRBV29-1 and TRBJ2-7; D call uncertain. Germline V gives CDR1 SQVTM, CDR2 ANQGSEA. V dropped 4 bases and J dropped 0 bases, with 10 bases sitting between them. The CDR3 covers 13 residues. In DNA form, the CDR3 reads TGCAGCGTTGTGGGCCAGCTCTCCTACGAGCAGTACTTC. The encoded protein is CSVVGQLSYEQYF.

V gene TRBV5-1 combines with J gene TRBJ2-7; no reliable D call. Germline V gene lookup returns CDR1 SGHRS and CDR2 YFSETQ. Trimming shortened V by 2 bases and J by 4 bases, and 10 bases separated the two germline ends. CDR3 length equals 13 residues. Written as DNA, the CDR3 is TGCGCCAGCAGCTTCGAGACTCTATACGAGCAGTACTTC. Protein: CASSFETLYEQYF.

This clonotype was seen more than once but under ten times. CDR3: CSVDRDGEAFF. CDR3 coding DNA: TGCAGCGTTGACCGGGACGGCGAAGCGTTCTTC. The chain combines TRBV29-1 with TRBJ2-1; D may correspond to TRBD1 or TRBD2 (5 bases each). Germline V gene lookup returns CDR1 SQVTM and CDR2 ANQGSEA. The CDR3 has 11 amino acids. The V gene lost 3 bases and the J gene lost 15 bases, with 15 bases spanning the gap.

The table lists this clonotype with a few counts. This sequence joins TRBV4-1 and TRBJ2-7; D call uncertain. This CDR3 comprises 13 residues. The germline gives CDR1 MGHRA, CDR2 YSYEKL. The ends were cut back, 2 bases at V and 7 bases at J, with 12 bases in the middle. The CDR3 nucleotides are TGCGCCAGCAGCCAACCTCGAGGTATGGAGCAGTACTTC. Amino acid sequence: CASSQPRGMEQYF.

The V gene is TRBV30, the J gene TRBJ2-7, with 10 bases lining up with TRBD2. The CDR3 runs to 15 residues. The germline CDR1 and CDR2 sequences are GTSNPN and SVGIG (reference sequence). V gave up 2 bases and J gave up 0 bases; unmatched junction bases: 4. The CDR3 nucleotides read TGTGCCTGGAGTCTAGCGGGGGCCGTCTCCTACGAGCAGTACTTC. Translated: CAWSLAGAVSYEQYF.

The rearrangement links TRBV12-3 or TRBV12-4 to TRBJ2-5, with 11 nucleotides matching TRBD2. The CDR3 spans 15 residues. Trimming cost V 6 bases and J 4 bases; bases outside gene matches: 7. The CDR3 loop reads CASRISGGAGETQYF. For the CDR3, the DNA is TGTGCCAGCAGGATTAGCGGGGGGGCTGGAGAGACCCAGTACTTC.

The genes are TRBV20-1 and TRBJ2-1; D is unclear. This CDR3 contains 17 residues. Per the germline V gene, CDR1 is DFQATT and CDR2 is SNEGSKA (reference sequence). Trimming left V 3 bases short and J 0 bases short, with 18 bases between. CDR3 protein: CSASWTGSESSYNEQFF. For the CDR3, the DNA is TGCAGTGCTAGCTGGACGGGCTCGGAGAGCTCCTACAATGAGCAGTTCTTC.

This clonotype has just a few counts. The rearrangement joins TRBV5-4 to TRBJ2-1; TRBD2 matches 7 bases. Per germline, CDR1 SGHNT and CDR2 YYREEE (reference sequence). J gave up 6 bases and V 0 bases, and 0 bases lay outside the gene matches. This CDR3 contains 13 residues. The CDR3 nucleotides read TGTGCCAGCAGCTTGGGGACTAGCAATGAGCAGTTCTTC. Amino acid sequence: CASSLGTSNEQFF. The entire variable domain, with the rest obtained from reference TRBV5-4 and TRBJ2-1, is as follows: ETGVTQSPTHLIKTRGQQVTLRCSSQSGHNTVSWYQQALGQGPQFIFQYYREEENGRGNFPPRFSGLQFPNYSSELNVNALELDDSALYLCASSLGTSNEQFFGPGTRLTVL.

As concerns this clonotype: A much larger clone differs from this one at a single base, so this may be a read error. The V call is TRBV12-3 or TRBV12-4, the J call TRBJ2-5; D gene ambiguous. Trimming cost V 6 bases and J 3 bases, with 2 bases left between them. This CDR3 region has 10 residues. CDR3 sequence reads: CASSKETQYF. The CDR3 nucleotides are TGTGCCAGCAGCAAAGAGACCCAGTACTTC.

This clonotype was observed at least ten times. The rearrangement links TRBV12-3 or TRBV12-4 to TRBJ2-1, with 7 bases fitting TRBD1. The ends lost 6 bases at V and 4 bases at J; junction bases unmatched: 6. The CDR3 spans 14 residues. CDR3 in amino acids: CASSPRTGYNEQFF. Written as DNA, the CDR3 is TGTGCCAGCAGCCCGCGGACAGGTTACAATGAGCAGTTCTTC.

This clonotype showed up just once. The V call is TRBV27, the J call TRBJ2-3; 7 bases fit TRBD1. Germline V gives CDR1 MNHEY, CDR2 SMNVEV (reference sequence). This CDR3 has 17 residues. The ends lost 8 bases at V and 4 bases at J; junction bases unmatched: 18. Written as DNA, the CDR3 is TGTGCCAGCGCCCCCCAACCGATGACAGGGTGGCCAGATACGCAGTATTTT. Protein sequence: CASAPQPMTGWPDTQYF.

V usage is TRBV2 and J usage is TRBJ2-7; D may be TRBD1 (6 bases). Germline CDR1 and CDR2: SNHLY and FYNNEI. There are 14 residues in the CDR3. The V end lost 10 bases, the J end lost 0 bases, and 16 bases lay between the germline ends. This chain's CDR3 is CATLKDSSSYEQYF. The DNA for the CDR3 is TGTGCCACCCTAAAGGACAGTAGCTCCTACGAGCAGTACTTC. The full variable domain, in which reference TRBV2 and TRBJ2-7 provide the parts outside the CDR3, is EPEVTQTPSHQVTQMGQEVILRCVPISNHLYFYWYRQILGQKVEFLVSFYNNEISEKSEIFDDQFSVERPDGSNFTLKIRSTKLEDSAMYFCATLKDSSSYEQYFGPGTRLTVT.

This clonotype appeared a few times. The V and J genes are TRBV28 and TRBJ2-7, with 8 positions matching TRBD2. Unmatched junction bases numbered 14, after V lost 7 bases and J lost 3 bases. Germline V gene lookup returns CDR1 MDHEN and CDR2 SYDVKM. CDR3 length: 16 amino acids. CDR3 DNA: TGTGCCAGCAATCCTACGGGAGGGGCCCGGGGCTACGAGCAGTACTTC. It encodes CASNPTGGARGYEQYF.